The next 27 T cell receptor beta chains were all read from a single sample in a study of cytomegalovirus exposure and HLA in healthy donors. 60 Vbeta and 13 Jbeta primers were used in PCR. The repertoire was sequenced with immunoSEQ multiplex PCR; TCRdb's copy has only in-frame clones and lacks some. The data contain some 54,000 clones, 73% of them seen just once; the ten biggest clones take up nearly 3%. The source material was PBMCs. The receptors were gathered from a man between 18 and 35 years old in good health and CMV-seronegative.

V is TRBV5-1 and J is TRBJ2-7; D call uncertain. The CDR3 extends over 12 amino acids. Germline CDR1 SGHRS, CDR2 YFSETQ. Trimming took 4 bases from V and 6 from J, leaving 11 bases between them. The CDR3 coding sequence is TGCGCCAGCAGCCTTGACTTGGGCGAGCAGTACTTC. Translating gives CASSLDLGEQYF.

The gene calls are TRBV14 and TRBJ1-1, with 7 bases matching TRBD1. The CDR3 consists of 13 residues. Trimming removed 8 bases from V and 0 bases from J; junction bases left unmatched: 3. CDR1 is SGHDN, CDR2 FVKESK, per germline. The CDR3 sequence: CASRGQMNTEAFF. The CDR3, as DNA: TGTGCCAGCCGGGGACAGATGAACACTGAAGCTTTCTTT.

With regard to this clone: The junction differs from germline at one of its ends, possibly a read error. V and J are TRBV7-7 and TRBJ2-7; maybe TRBD2 (5 bases). CDR3 length equals 13 residues. Germline CDR1 and CDR2: SSHAT and FNYEAQ (reference sequence). As DNA, the CDR3 is TGTGCTAGCAGCCCACTAGATCCCTACGAGCAGTACTTC. Translated: CASSPLDPYEQYF.

V gene TRBV9 combines with J gene TRBJ1-5; weak D call: TRBD1 (5 bases). V was clipped by 4 bases and J by 3 bases, with 8 bases between them. The CDR3 has 13 residues. Germline values: CDR1 SGDLS, CDR2 YYNGEE. The CDR3 sequence: CASSQGFNQPQHF. CDR3 DNA: TGTGCCAGCAGCCAGGGATTCAATCAGCCCCAGCATTTT.

This chain joins TRBV30 and TRBJ2-1; 8 nucleotides align to TRBD2. J gave up 5 bases and V 2 bases, and 5 bases lay outside the gene matches. The CDR3 runs to 14 residues. In germline, CDR1 is GTSNPN, CDR2 SVGIG (reference sequence). The CDR3 is CAWSRLAGNNEQFF. The CDR3 nucleotides read TGTGCCTGGAGTAGATTAGCGGGAAACAATGAGCAGTTCTTC.

The CDR3 DNA sequence: TGCGCCAGCAGCTTGGAGATAGCGGGACTTACCGGGGAGCTGTTTTTT. It yields the protein CASSLEIAGLTGELFF. This rearrangement joins TRBV5-1 to TRBJ2-2, with 8 bases aligning to TRBD2. This CDR3 is built from 16 residues. Trimming took 0 bases from V and 5 from J; bases not matched to a gene: 6. CDR1 is SGHRS, CDR2 YFSETQ, per germline.

This chain connects TRBV25-1 to TRBJ1-6; 7 bases fit TRBD1. J was trimmed by 5 bases and V by 6 bases; bases with no gene match: 7. Germline V gene data show CDR1 as MGHDK and CDR2 as SYGVNS. This CDR3 spans 15 amino acids. The DNA of the CDR3 is TGTGCCAGCAGACCTAGGACAGGAAATAATTCACCCCTCCACTTT. Translated: CASRPRTGNNSPLHF.

This chain connects TRBV6-4 to TRBJ1-1; maybe TRBD1 (6 bases). Germline CDR1 is MRHNA and CDR2 is SNTAGT. This CDR3 region has 13 residues. V was pared by 6 bases and J by 1 base, with 9 bases between. The chain's CDR3 is CASSWDKNTEAFF. Here the CDR3 DNA reads TGTGCCAGCAGCTGGGACAAGAACACTGAAGCTTTCTTT.

The chain links TRBV19 to TRBJ2-5; weak D call: TRBD2 (5 bases). Germline CDR1 reads LNHDA; CDR2 reads SQIVND (reference sequence). Trimming stripped 5 bases from V and 2 bases from J, with 12 bases between. This CDR3 is 14 amino acids long. CDR3 coding DNA: TGTGCCAGTAGTCCCCTCGGGATTCAAGAGACCCAGTACTTC. Translating it yields CASSPLGIQETQYF. Full variable domain (remainder filled in from reference TRBV19 and TRBJ2-5): DGGITQSPKYLFRKEGQNVTLSCEQNLNHDAMYWYRQDPGQGLRLIYYSQIVNDFQKGDIAEGYSVSREKKESFPLTVTSAQKNPTAFYLCASSPLGIQETQYFGPGTRLLVL.

The chain couples TRBV11-2 to TRBJ1-2; the D gene is possibly TRBD1 (6 bases). The CDR3 runs to 15 residues. Germline loops: CDR1 SGHAT, CDR2 FQNNGV. Trimming took 1 base from V and 4 from J, leaving 13 bases between them. The CDR3 nucleotides read TGTGCCAGCAGCTTAGTTGGGGGCGCGACCTATGGCTACACCTTC. This sequence encodes CASSLVGGATYGYTF.

This sequence joins TRBV10-1 and TRBJ2-2; maybe TRBD2 (6 bases). V lost 6 bases to trimming and J lost 7 bases, with 18 bases between them. Germline V lookup: CDR1 WNHNN, CDR2 SYGVQD (reference sequence). CDR3 size: 15 residues. CDR3 sequence: CASSDDRREVGELFF. Here the CDR3 DNA reads TGCGCCAGCAGCGACGATCGGCGGGAAGTCGGGGAGCTGTTTTTT.

J is TRBJ1-5 and V is TRBV2; 9 bases fit TRBD1. After removal of 6 bases from V and 2 bases from J, the junction contained 8 bases not matched to a gene. The germline V gene encodes CDR1 SNHLY and CDR2 FYNNEI. This CDR3 region has 16 residues. The CDR3 DNA reads as TGTGCCAGCAGACCCACAGGGGGCGCCGGCAATCAGCCCCAGCATTTT. Its protein product is CASRPTGGAGNQPQHF. The full variable domain, rest sourced from reference TRBV2 and TRBJ1-5, is EPEVTQTPSHQVTQMGQEVILRCVPISNHLYFYWYRQILGQKVEFLVSFYNNEISEKSEIFDDQFSVERPDGSNFTLKIRSTKLEDSAMYFCASRPTGGAGNQPQHFGDGTRLSIL.

V and J are TRBV9 and TRBJ2-7; TRBD2 might be the D (6 bases). Germline CDR1 SGDLS, CDR2 YYNGEE. This CDR3 has 14 residues. Trimming shortened V by 0 bases and J by 0 bases, and 7 bases separated the two germline ends. The CDR3 DNA sequence: TGTGCCAGCAGCGTAGACGGGGGCTCCTACGAGCAGTACTTC. Its translation is CASSVDGGSYEQYF.

Only one count was recorded for this clone. The chain is built from TRBV4-3 and TRBJ2-5; 10 positions match TRBD1. Germline values: CDR1 LGHNA, CDR2 YSLEER. The junction had 3 bases not matched to a gene; V was cut back by 2 bases and J by 3 bases. The CDR3 spans 15 residues. DNA for the CDR3: TGCGCCAGCAGCCAATTGGGACAGGGGAAAGAGACCCAGTACTTC. Translating gives CASSQLGQGKETQYF.

The rearrangement joins TRBV10-3 to TRBJ1-1; 7 bases fit TRBD1. Germline V gives CDR1 ENHRY, CDR2 SYGVKD. Unmatched junction bases numbered 4, after V lost 4 bases and J lost 5 bases. The CDR3 length is 13 residues. The CDR3 sequence is CAISGQGWTEAFF. The CDR3 nucleotides read TGTGCCATCAGTGGACAGGGATGGACTGAAGCTTTCTTT.

The rearrangement joins TRBV15 to TRBJ2-7, with TRBD2 identical over 9 bases. The CDR3 has 15 amino acids. Per germline, CDR1 LNHNV and CDR2 YYDKDF (reference sequence). J gave up 2 bases and V 6 bases, and 8 bases lay outside the gene matches. The CDR3 reads CATRQGREGAYEQYF. CDR3 in DNA: TGTGCCACCAGGCAGGGGCGGGAGGGGGCCTACGAGCAGTACTTC.

The V and J genes are TRBV11-2 and TRBJ2-1; a possible D gene is TRBD2 (6 bases). CDR1 and CDR2 from the germline V gene are SGHAT and FQNNGV. Trimming cost V 5 bases and J 4 bases, with 21 bases left between them. This CDR3 is 17 amino acids long. The CDR3 is CASSRAGTSPIYNEQFF. CDR3 coding DNA: TGTGCCAGCAGCCGCGCCGGGACTTCTCCAATTTACAATGAGCAGTTCTTC.

CDR3 sequence: CATSANRVSGELFF. Here the CDR3 DNA reads TGTGCCACCAGCGCAAACAGGGTTTCCGGGGAGCTGTTTTTT. The V and J genes are TRBV15 and TRBJ2-2; TRBD1 might be the D (6 bases). CDR1 is LNHNV, CDR2 YYDKDF, per germline (reference sequence). CDR3 length: 14 amino acids. Between the trimmed V and J ends, which lost 5 bases and 6 bases, there was a span of 13 bases.

V usage is TRBV14 and J usage is TRBJ2-7; D is perhaps TRBD1 (5 bases). The length of the CDR3 is 12 residues. From germline, CDR1 is SGHDN and CDR2 FVKESK. The V and J ends lost 8 bases and 7 bases respectively, with 15 bases between them. As DNA, the CDR3 is TGTGCCAGCTCAGCAGGGTTGCAAGAGCAGTACTTC. This gives the protein CASSAGLQEQYF.

This chain joins TRBV7-9 and TRBJ2-1; a possible D gene is TRBD2 (6 bases). Trimming cost V 5 bases and J 9 bases, with 14 bases left between them. This CDR3 has 13 residues. Germline values: CDR1 SEHNR, CDR2 FQNEAQ (reference sequence). The chain's CDR3 is CASSARLGGEQFF. The CDR3 bases are TGTGCCAGCAGCGCCCGACTAGGAGGTGAGCAGTTCTTC. Based on the CDR3 plus reference TRBV7-9 and TRBJ2-1, the full variable domain is DTGVSQNPRHKITKRGQNVTFRCDPISEHNRLYWYRQTLGQGPEFLTYFQNEAQLEKSRLLSDRFSAERPKGSFSTLEIQRTEQGDSAMYLCASSARLGGEQFFGPGTRLTVL.

The genes are TRBV11-2 and TRBJ1-4; TRBD1 agrees at 7 bases. The CDR3 has 14 residues. Per germline, CDR1 SGHAT and CDR2 FQNNGV. V shed 1 base, J shed 10 bases, and the junction held 6 bases outside the gene matches. In DNA, the CDR3 is TGTGCCAGCAGCTTAGCTCAGGGGGTGGGAAAACTGTTTTTT. Its protein is CASSLAQGVGKLFF.

This clone came up once. The chain recombines TRBV5-1 with TRBJ1-4; D is unresolved. Trimming stripped 0 bases from V and 6 bases from J, with 9 bases between. The CDR3 is made up of 14 amino acids. In germline, CDR1 is SGHRS, CDR2 YFSETQ. Here the CDR3 reads CASSLVHSDEKLFF. For the CDR3, the DNA is TGCGCCAGCAGCTTGGTTCACAGTGATGAAAAACTGTTTTTT.

This clone was counted between two and nine times. The rearrangement joins TRBV10-3 to TRBJ1-4, with D hard to call. V lost 0 bases and J lost 8, with 16 bases in between. Looked up from germline, CDR1 is ENHRY and CDR2 is SYGVKD. The CDR3 has 16 amino acids. CDR3 sequence reads: CAISESVAATGEKLFF. CDR3 nucleotide sequence: TGTGCCATCAGTGAGTCGGTTGCCGCCACGGGAGAAAAACTGTTTTTT.

CDR3 sequence (DNA): TGTGCCAGCAGTCACCCCAGGGGGGCAGGCCAGCCCCAGCATTTT. This sequence encodes CASSHPRGAGQPQHF. The chain combines TRBV6-7 with TRBJ1-5; 7 positions agree with TRBD1. TRBV6-7 carries the ORF label, with uncertain function. The CDR3 covers 15 residues. The V segment lost 5 bases and the J segment 7 bases; nucleotides outside the gene matches: 11.

The chain couples TRBV4-2 to TRBJ2-1, with 11 bases aligning to TRBD2. CDR1 is LGHNA, CDR2 YNFKEQ, per germline. This CDR3 has 19 residues. J lost 0 bases, V lost 0 bases, and 7 bases had no gene match. In nucleotides, the CDR3 is TGTGCCAGCAGCCAAGATGATAGCGGGAGGGCCGACTCCTACAATGAGCAGTTCTTC. Translation: CASSQDDSGRADSYNEQFF.

This clone was observed a few times. The V gene is TRBV6-5, the J gene TRBJ1-6, with TRBD1 matching over 10 bases. CDR1 and CDR2 (germline): MNHEY, SVGAGI. After removal of 5 bases from V and 10 bases from J, the junction contained 5 bases not matched to a gene. The CDR3 covers 14 residues. DNA of the CDR3: TGTGCCAGCAGTAGACAGGGGGCGGGATCACCCCTCCACTTT. Translation gives CASSRQGAGSPLHF.

The chain employs TRBV6-6 and TRBJ2-1; 7 bases match TRBD1. This CDR3 contains 12 residues. Trimming took 2 bases from V and 12 from J; bases not matched to a gene: 4. From germline, CDR1 is MNHNY and CDR2 SVGAGI (reference sequence). In nucleotides, the CDR3 is TGTGCCAGCAGTTACCAGGGGGTAGTGCAGTTCTTC. Its translation: CASSYQGVVQFF.